This T cell receptor beta chain was sequenced during a study of post-analysis software for immune sequencing data. Germline CDR1 reads DFQATT; CDR2 reads SNEGSKA (reference sequence). The CDR3 runs 17 residues. With 0 bases clipped from V and 2 bases from J, the junction kept 11 bases outside the gene matches. Study-wide findings and caveats: There were five TRBV segments more frequent in patients than controls, and TRBV5-6, TRBV5-1 and TRBV20-1 were among them. Controls significantly exceeded multiple sclerosis patients in normalized Chao1 diversity.

Every TCR beta cDNA library bore unique molecular identifiers. Each CDR3 protein gets one entry after TCRdb re-called the PCR reads with MiXCR. The sample comprises roughly 800,000 distinct CDR3 sequences, about 27% of which are singletons, and under 0.7% rests with the top ten. As regards this clonotype: The target antigen is unknown.

The chain carries TRBV20-1 and TRBJ2-5; 8 bases line up with TRBD2. This receptor was identified in a girl under 18 with multiple sclerosis. The sequencing input was blood. The CDR3 protein is CSARDRSGGPGQETQYF. In nucleotides, the CDR3 is TGCAGTGCTAGAGATCGGTCGGGAGGGCCGGGTCAAGAGACCCAGTACTTC.